This TCR beta chain is from a study of blood T cell repertoires in COVID-19. V was trimmed by 6 bases and J by 1 base, leaving 12 bases between them. The CDR3 is 14 residues long. Germline CDR1 ENHRY, CDR2 SYGVKD. Profiled with immunoSEQ multiplex PCR; TCRdb holds only in-frame clones, not every one. The table shows hundreds of thousands of clones, with approximately 86% occurring only once. The TCR comes from a woman in her 70s with COVID-19, enrolled during active disease. This sequence joins TRBV10-3 and TRBJ1-1, with D hard to call. The sample consisted of peripheral blood. The CDR3 DNA reads TGTGCCATCAGCCAGGTAATAGGGAACACTGAAGCTTTCTTT. Protein product: CAISQVIGNTEAFF.